The rows below give T cell receptor beta chains drawn from one sample of a study of blood T cell repertoires in COVID-19. Sequencing was performed with immunoSEQ multiplex PCR; in TCRdb, only in-frame clones are kept and a portion is missing. The sample carries 110,000 or so clones, about 88% recorded once. Sequencing was carried out using peripheral blood. These receptor sequences come from a woman between 70 and 85 years old who had recovered from COVID-19. The CDR3 runs from the conserved cysteine through the conserved F or W. A D gene is named only where the DNA matches it firmly. Clone size is not always given. Where it is, it says once, few, many or a class for expanded clones.

J	size	length	V	D	DNA	CDR3
TRBJ2-7	NA	13	TRBV18	TRBD1	TGTGCCAGCTTGGGGACAGCTCGTACGAGGCAGTACTTC	CASLGTARTRQYF
TRBJ2-2	NA	14	TRBV5-1	TRBD1	TGCGCCAGCAGCTTGGGGACAGGACCGGAGGAGCTGTTTTTT	CASSLGTGPEELFF
TRBJ1-1	NA	13	TRBV6-5	NA	TGTGCCAGCAGCTACCGGGGGGACACTGAAGCTTTCTTT	CASSYRGDTEAFF
TRBJ2-1	NA	17	TRBV19	TRBD2	TGTGCCAGTAGTATGGCTAGCGGGCTGGTTATCTACAATGAGCAGTTCTTC	CASSMASGLVIYNEQFF
TRBJ2-3	NA	14	TRBV3-1/TRBV3-2	NA	TGTGCCAGCAGCCAAGAGACTGCAACAGATACGCAGTATTTT	CASSQETATDTQYF
TRBJ1-2	NA	17	TRBV6-2/TRBV6-3	TRBD1	TGTGCCAGCAGTTACGGGGGACAGGGAATCTCGGACTATGGCTACACCTTC	CASSYGGQGISDYGYTF
TRBJ2-5	NA	15	TRBV11-2	TRBD2	TGTGCCAGCAGCTTATCGGGGGGGTATGGAGAGACCCAGTACTTC	CASSLSGGYGETQYF
TRBJ1-1	NA	16	TRBV5-1	NA	TGCGCCAGCAGCTTGCGAGGGGAGGGAGGAGGCACTGAAGCTTTCTTT	CASSLRGEGGGTEAFF
TRBJ1-3	NA	15	TRBV25-1	NA	TGTGCCAGCAGTTTGACTCGACTTTCTGGAAACACCATATATTTT	CASSLTRLSGNTIYF
TRBJ1-1	NA	15	TRBV3-1/TRBV3-2	NA	TGTGCCAGCAGTCACCTAGGTGAGGGCAACACTGAAGCTTTCTTT	CASSHLGEGNTEAFF
TRBJ1-1	NA	13	TRBV19	TRBD1	TGTGCCAGTACGTCGACAGGGGCGGGCGAAGCTTTCTTT	CASTSTGAGEAFF
TRBJ2-7	NA	15	TRBV6-2/TRBV6-3	NA	TGTGCCAGCAGTTACTCGAAAATTGAGATGGACGAGCAGTACTTC	CASSYSKIEMDEQYF
TRBJ2-7	NA	14	TRBV7-9	NA	TGTGCCAGCAGCTTCGGTCAGGGGGGCTACGAGCAGTACTTC	CASSFGQGGYEQYF
TRBJ2-2	NA	14	TRBV6-5	NA	TGTGCCAGCAGTTACGACAGGAACACCGGGGAGCTGTTTTTT	CASSYDRNTGELFF
TRBJ1-2	NA	17	TRBV24-1	TRBD1	TGTGCCACCAGTGACCCTCGGACAGGAGGGGGTAACTATGGCTACACCTTC	CATSDPRTGGGNYGYTF
TRBJ1-2	NA	13	TRBV6-5	NA	TGTGCCAGCAGTTACGGGCAGTTTTATGGCTACACCTTC	CASSYGQFYGYTF
TRBJ1-2	NA	13	TRBV7-9	NA	TGTGCCAGCAGTCAACAGGCTCTGGGGGGCTACACCTTC	CASSQQALGGYTF
TRBJ1-1	NA	14	TRBV30	TRBD1	TGTGCCTGGAGTGTACAGGGGGCTAATAGTGAAGCTTTCTTT	CAWSVQGANSEAFF
TRBJ2-7	NA	14	TRBV21-1	NA	TGTGCCAGCAGCAAACACTCGGACAGGGACGAGCAGTACTTC	CASSKHSDRDEQYF
TRBJ1-5	few	15	TRBV7-2	NA	TGTGCCAGCAGCTTAATGGGGGGAGGCAATCAGCCCCAGCATTTT	CASSLMGGGNQPQHF
TRBJ1-1	few	16	TRBV5-1	NA	TGCGCCAGCAGCTTGGTCGGGGTGGACAGTAACACTGAAGCTTTCTTT	CASSLVGVDSNTEAFF
TRBJ1-1	NA	13	TRBV30	TRBD1	TGTGCCTGGAGACCCACGGGACAGGGAAGAGCTTTCTTT	CAWRPTGQGRAFF
TRBJ1-6	NA	18	TRBV5-5	NA	TGTGCCAGCAGCTCGGACTCAAGGTCGAGCTCCTATAATTCACCCCTCCACTTT	CASSSDSRSSSYNSPLHF
TRBJ2-7	NA	18	TRBV9	TRBD2	TGTGCCAGCAGCGTATCCGAGAGGTCTAGCGGGAGTTCCTACGAGCAGTACTTC	CASSVSERSSGSSYEQYF
TRBJ1-1	NA	14	TRBV5-1	TRBD1	TGCGCCAGCAGTACCGACAGGGGGAACACTGAAGCTTTCTTT	CASSTDRGNTEAFF
TRBJ2-3	NA	12	TRBV12-5	NA	TGTGCTAGTGGGCAGGGGTTTGATACGCAGTATTTT	CASGQGFDTQYF
TRBJ1-2	NA	15	TRBV6-6	NA	TGTGCCAGCAGTTACGGGTGGGGGCATGGCTATGGCTACACCTTC	CASSYGWGHGYGYTF
TRBJ1-2	NA	13	TRBV27	NA	TGTGCCAGCAGTTTCGCAGGGTTGTATGGCTACACCTTC	CASSFAGLYGYTF
TRBJ2-5	NA	15	TRBV7-2	NA	TGTGCCAGCAGCTTAGGGTTTAGGGGGGGAGAGACCCAGTACTTC	CASSLGFRGGETQYF
TRBJ1-2	NA	14	TRBV15	TRBD1	TGTGCCACCGAACCCGGGACAGGGATAGGAGGCTACACCTTC	CATEPGTGIGGYTF
TRBJ2-5	NA	14	TRBV28	TRBD2	TGTGCCAGCAGTCTAGCGGGGGGGCACGAGACCCAGTACTTC	CASSLAGGHETQYF
TRBJ2-7	NA	14	TRBV7-9	NA	TGTGCCAGCAGCTTAGGGTCAGGGACCTACGAGCAGTACTTC	CASSLGSGTYEQYF
TRBJ1-5	NA	15	TRBV7-9	TRBD1	TGTGCCAGCAGCTTGGGACAGGGGCTCAATCAGCCCCAGCATTTT	CASSLGQGLNQPQHF
TRBJ2-3	NA	16	TRBV28	TRBD2	TGTGCCAGCAGCCCTGGACTAGCGGGGTACACAGATACGCAGTATTTT	CASSPGLAGYTDTQYF
TRBJ2-2	once	14	TRBV7-3	NA	TGTGCCAGCAGCCCCCAGGTTACCACCGGGGAGCTGTTTTTT	CASSPQVTTGELFF
TRBJ2-3	NA	14	TRBV12-5	TRBD2	TGTGCTAGTGGTTTGTCCGGGGGGGAAGATACGCAGTATTTT	CASGLSGGEDTQYF
TRBJ1-5	once	15	TRBV5-1	TRBD1	TGCGCCAGCAGCTTGACAGGGGATAGCAATCAGCCCCAGCATTTT	CASSLTGDSNQPQHF
TRBJ1-2	NA	14	TRBV11-2	TRBD1	TGTGCCAGCAGCTCGGGACAGGTGGGCTATGGCTACACCTTC	CASSSGQVGYGYTF
TRBJ2-7	NA	12	TRBV12-3/TRBV12-4	NA	TGTGCCAGCAGTCCCCAAATCTACGAGCAGTACTTC	CASSPQIYEQYF
TRBJ2-5	NA	16	TRBV14	TRBD2	TGTGCCAGCAGCCAAGTAGGTCTAGCGGGCCAAGAGACCCAGTACTTC	CASSQVGLAGQETQYF
TRBJ2-6	NA	19	TRBV2	NA	TGTGCCAGCAGCCTTGTCTCGGACAGAACGAGATCTGGGGCCAACGTCCTGACTTTC	CASSLVSDRTRSGANVLTF
TRBJ2-1	once	17	TRBV5-1	TRBD2	TGCGCCAGCAGCTTGGGATCACTAGCGGGGGGCCACAATGAGCAGTTCTTC	CASSLGSLAGGHNEQFF
TRBJ2-7	NA	12	TRBV6-5	NA	TGTGCCAGCCACCCCGGGAACTACGAGCAGTACTTC	CASHPGNYEQYF
TRBJ1-2	NA	13	TRBV19	NA	TGTGCCAGTAGTTTGGGGCCAACCTATGGCTACACCTTC	CASSLGPTYGYTF
TRBJ2-4	NA	18	TRBV4-2	TRBD2	TGTGCCAGCAGCCTTCGGGGCGGGAGGGCCGAATCCAAAAACATTCAGTACTTC	CASSLRGGRAESKNIQYF
TRBJ2-4	NA	14	TRBV6-1	NA	TGTGCCAGCAGTGAAACGCGAGCCAAAAACATTCAGTACTTC	CASSETRAKNIQYF
TRBJ1-1	NA	14	TRBV11-3	NA	TGTGCCAGCAGCTTACGGGGGGCGGACACTGAAGCTTTCTTT	CASSLRGADTEAFF
TRBJ2-7	NA	14	TRBV9	NA	TGTGCCAGCAGCGTGAGCTCCCAAATACGGGAGCAGTACTTC	CASSVSSQIREQYF
TRBJ1-6	NA	12	TRBV28	NA	TGTGCCAGCAGTTCGGGGGATTCACCCCTCCACTTT	CASSSGDSPLHF
TRBJ1-1	NA	14	TRBV5-1	NA	TGCGCCAGCAGCTTGCCGGGACAAAACACTGAAGCTTTCTTT	CASSLPGQNTEAFF
TRBJ2-1	NA	12	TRBV5-1	NA	TGCGCCAGCAGCTTGGATAACAATGAGCAGTTCTTC	CASSLDNNEQFF